This TCR beta chain was recorded in a study of T cells in narcolepsy. The method was immunoSEQ multiplex PCR; TCRdb's version includes in-frame clones alone and lacks a portion of them. The sample holds 21,000 or so clones, 90% to 95% seen once. The CDR3 consists of 15 residues. Per germline, CDR1 SGHRS and CDR2 YFSETQ. V lost 4 bases to trimming and J lost 2 bases, with 16 bases between them. The TCR comes from a human donor with narcolepsy. The sequencing sample was made of CD45RA- memory CD4+ T cells from PBMCs. The chain recombines TRBV5-1 with TRBJ2-7; D might be TRBD1 or TRBD2, each matching 5 bases. The CDR3 DNA follows: TGCGCCAGCAGCGCTGGGGGTTCGGTCACCTACGAGCAGTACTTC. Its protein is CASSAGGSVTYEQYF.